This T cell receptor beta chain was sequenced during a study of blood T cells in healthy people across ages. Primers used in a second PCR of roughly 6 to 11 cycles were a sample-barcoded 5' primer and a J-beta primer mix. TCRdb used MiXCR to reprocess the 5' RACE reads, holding one entry per CDR3 protein. The profile shows approximately 900,000 distinct CDR3 sequences, just under 30% of them singletons. This clonotype was picked up a small number of times. V was pared by 5 bases and J by 0 bases, with 11 bases between. The V gene's germline CDR1 is SGHTA and CDR2 FQGNSA. The CDR3 covers 14 residues. These data also featured in a second study, about T cells of mothers and their children.

Sequencing input: blood. The source is a woman aged 40 to 50 in good health. V is TRBV7-2 and J is TRBJ2-7; D might be TRBD2 (6 bases). The CDR3 sequence: CASSQGLTSYEQYF. The CDR3 nucleotides read TGTGCCAGCAGCCAGGGACTGACCTCCTACGAGCAGTACTTC.